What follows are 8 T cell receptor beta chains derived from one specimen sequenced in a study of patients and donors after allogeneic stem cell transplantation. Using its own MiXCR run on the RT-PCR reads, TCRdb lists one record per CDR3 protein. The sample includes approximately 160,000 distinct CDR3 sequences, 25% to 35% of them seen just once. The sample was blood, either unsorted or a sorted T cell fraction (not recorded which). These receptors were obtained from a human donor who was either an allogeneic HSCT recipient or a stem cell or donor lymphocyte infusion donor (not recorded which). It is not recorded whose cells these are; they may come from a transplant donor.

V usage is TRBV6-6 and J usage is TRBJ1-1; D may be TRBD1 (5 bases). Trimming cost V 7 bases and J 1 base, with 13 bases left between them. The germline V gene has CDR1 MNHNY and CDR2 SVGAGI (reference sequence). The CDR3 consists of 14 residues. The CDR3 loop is CASTLDGGNTEAFF. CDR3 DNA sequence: TGTGCCAGCACCTTGGACGGGGGGAACACTGAAGCTTTCTTT.

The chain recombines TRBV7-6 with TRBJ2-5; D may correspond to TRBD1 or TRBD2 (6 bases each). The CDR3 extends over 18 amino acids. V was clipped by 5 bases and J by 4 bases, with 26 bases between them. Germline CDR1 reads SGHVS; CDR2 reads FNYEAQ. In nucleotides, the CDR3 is TGTGCCAGCAGCCGGGGGATAGGGGGAGGAAACCGTAGAGAGACCCAGTACTTC. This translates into CASSRGIGGGNRRETQYF. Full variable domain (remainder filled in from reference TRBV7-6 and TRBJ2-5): GAGVSQSPRYKVTKRGQDVALRCDPISGHVSLYWYRQALGQGPEFLTYFNYEAQQDKSGLPNDRFSAERPEGSISTLTIQRTEQRDSAMYRCASSRGIGGGNRRETQYFGPGTRLLVL.

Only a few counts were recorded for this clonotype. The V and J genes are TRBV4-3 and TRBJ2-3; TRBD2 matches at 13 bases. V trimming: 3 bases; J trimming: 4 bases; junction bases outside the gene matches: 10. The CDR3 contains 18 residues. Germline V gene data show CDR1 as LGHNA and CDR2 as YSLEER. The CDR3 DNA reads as TGCGCCAGCAGCCATCGAATAGGACTAGCGGGAGTGGCAGATACGCAGTATTTT. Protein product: CASSHRIGLAGVADTQYF.

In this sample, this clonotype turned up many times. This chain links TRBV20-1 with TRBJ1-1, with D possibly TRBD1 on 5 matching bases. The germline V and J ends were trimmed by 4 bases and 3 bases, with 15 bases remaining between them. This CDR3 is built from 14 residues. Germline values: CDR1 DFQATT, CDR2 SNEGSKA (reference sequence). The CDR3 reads CSATFMGTYTEAFF. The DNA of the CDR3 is TGCAGTGCTACATTCATGGGGACTTACACTGAAGCTTTCTTT.

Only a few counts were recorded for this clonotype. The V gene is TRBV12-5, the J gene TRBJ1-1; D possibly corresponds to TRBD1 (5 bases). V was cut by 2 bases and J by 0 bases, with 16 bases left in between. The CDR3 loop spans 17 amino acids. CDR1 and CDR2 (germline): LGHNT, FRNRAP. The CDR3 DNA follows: TGTGCTAGTGGTTTGATTCTGGGGCCGAGGATGAACACTGAAGCTTTCTTT. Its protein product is CASGLILGPRMNTEAFF.

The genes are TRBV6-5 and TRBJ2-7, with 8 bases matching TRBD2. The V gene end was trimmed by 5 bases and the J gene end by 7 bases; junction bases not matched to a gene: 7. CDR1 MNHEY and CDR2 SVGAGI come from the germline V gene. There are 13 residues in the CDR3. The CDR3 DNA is TGTGCCAGCAGTCCCGGACTAGCTAGGGAGCAGTACTTC. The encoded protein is CASSPGLAREQYF.

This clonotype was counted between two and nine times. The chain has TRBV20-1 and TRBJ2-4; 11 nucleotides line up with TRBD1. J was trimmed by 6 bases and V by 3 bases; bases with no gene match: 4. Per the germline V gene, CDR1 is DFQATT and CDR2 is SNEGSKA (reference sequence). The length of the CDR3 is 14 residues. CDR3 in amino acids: CSASLGTGGNIQYF. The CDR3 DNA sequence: TGCAGTGCTAGTCTCGGGACAGGGGGAAACATTCAGTACTTC.

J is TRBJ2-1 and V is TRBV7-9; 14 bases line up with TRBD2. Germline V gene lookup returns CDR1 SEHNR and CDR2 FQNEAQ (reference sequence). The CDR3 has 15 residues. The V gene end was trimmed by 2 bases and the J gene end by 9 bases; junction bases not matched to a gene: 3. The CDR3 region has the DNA TGTGCCAGCAGCTTAAGACTAGCGGGAGGGCCTGAGCAGTTCTTC. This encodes CASSLRLAGGPEQFF.